This T cell receptor (beta chain) is drawn from a study of T cell changes during pregnancy in multiple sclerosis. Profiling relied on immunoSEQ multiplex PCR, and the TCRdb table lists in-frame clones only, not all of them. Of about 69,000 clones in the sample, roughly 92% are singletons; the top ten hold just under 2%. The CDR3 length is 11 residues. Germline lookup yields CDR1 SGDLS and CDR2 YYNGEE. Trimming pared 4 bases from V and 5 bases from J, leaving 6 bases between. This clone has a single count. The gene calls are TRBV9 and TRBJ1-2; D remains ambiguous. The clonotype originates from a female donor in good health, enrolled as a control in a pregnancy study. The sequenced sample was peripheral blood, obtained in the third trimester of pregnancy. As DNA, the CDR3 is TGTGCCAGCAGCACCTATTATGGCTACACCTTC. Its translation: CASSTYYGYTF.